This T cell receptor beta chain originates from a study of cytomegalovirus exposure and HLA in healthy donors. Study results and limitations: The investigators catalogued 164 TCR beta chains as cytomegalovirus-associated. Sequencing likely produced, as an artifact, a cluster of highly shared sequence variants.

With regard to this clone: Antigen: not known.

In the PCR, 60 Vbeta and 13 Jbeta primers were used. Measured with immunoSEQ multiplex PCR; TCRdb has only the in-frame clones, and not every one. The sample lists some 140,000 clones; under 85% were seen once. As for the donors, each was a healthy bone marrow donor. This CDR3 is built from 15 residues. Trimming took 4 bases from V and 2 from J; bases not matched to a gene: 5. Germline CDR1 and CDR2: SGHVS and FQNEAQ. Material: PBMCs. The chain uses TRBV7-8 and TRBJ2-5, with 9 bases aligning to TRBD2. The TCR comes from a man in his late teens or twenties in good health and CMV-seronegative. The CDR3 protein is CASSSGLALQETQYF. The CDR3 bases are TGTGCCAGCAGCTCCGGACTAGCGCTTCAAGAGACCCAGTACTTC.